Listed here are 32 T cell receptor beta chains from one sample, sequenced in a study of blood T cell repertoires in COVID-19. The table came from immunoSEQ multiplex PCR; TCRdb's copy has only in-frame clones and leaves some out. This table holds 70,000 to 75,000 clones, approximately 90% found once. Input material: peripheral blood. The receptors originated from a woman aged 18-29 years with acute or convalescent COVID-19.

In DNA, the CDR3 is TGTGCCAGCCATCGATCCAGGCCAGACTATGGCTACACCTTC. The encoded protein is CASHRSRPDYGYTF. This chain links TRBV6-5 with TRBJ1-2; no definite D call. The CDR3 runs to 14 residues. Trimming took off 8 bases at V and 3 bases at J, with 16 bases between the two ends. Germline V gene data show CDR1 as MNHEY and CDR2 as SVGAGI.

The chain is built from TRBV5-1 and TRBJ2-7; 8 positions match TRBD1. Germline V lookup: CDR1 SGHRS, CDR2 YFSETQ. The CDR3 length is 15 residues. The V and J ends lost 0 bases and 3 bases, in that order; junction bases with no gene match: 5. The CDR3 DNA reads TGCGCCAGCAGCTTGGCCGCGACAGGGGTCTACGAGCAGTACTTC. Translated, it gives CASSLAATGVYEQYF.

The genes are TRBV14 and TRBJ1-1; 8 bases match TRBD1. The CDR3 runs 15 residues. Germline CDR1 and CDR2: SGHDN and FVKESK. Trimming cost V 5 bases and J 4 bases; bases outside gene matches: 9. CDR3: CASSLLTGVITEAFF. CDR3 DNA: TGTGCCAGCAGCTTACTGACAGGGGTTATCACTGAAGCTTTCTTT. Variable domain in full (rest from reference TRBV14 and TRBJ1-1): EAGVTQFPSHSVIEKGQTVTLRCDPISGHDNLYWYRRVMGKEIKFLLHFVKESKQDESGMPNNRFLAERTGGTYSTLKVQPAELEDSGVYFCASSLLTGVITEAFFGQGTRLTVV.

This clone was counted a single time. The V and J genes are TRBV6-5 and TRBJ1-3; tentative D call: TRBD1 (6 bases). The CDR3 length is 15 residues. Trimming took off 6 bases at V and 0 bases at J, with 12 bases between the two ends. Germline values: CDR1 MNHEY, CDR2 SVGAGI. CDR3 residues: CASSANRDSGNTIYF. The CDR3 nucleotides read TGTGCCAGCAGCGCTAACAGGGACTCTGGAAACACCATATATTTT.

This chain connects TRBV5-6 to TRBJ1-5; D uncertain. CDR1 and CDR2 (germline): SGHDT, YYEEEE. V lost 4 bases, J lost 0 bases, and 8 bases lay in between. The CDR3 consists of 14 residues. CDR3 protein: CASSGRLSNQPQHF. CDR3 DNA sequence: TGTGCCAGCAGCGGAAGACTTAGCAATCAGCCCCAGCATTTT.

The gene calls are TRBV6-2 or TRBV6-3 and TRBJ2-7; 11 nucleotides agree with TRBD2. The CDR3 has 17 amino acids. The germline V gene has CDR1 MNHEY and CDR2 SVGEGT. V gave up 2 bases and J gave up 6 bases; unmatched junction bases: 12. This CDR3 reads CASSYGLNSGRALEQYF. In DNA form, the CDR3 reads TGTGCCAGCAGTTACGGGCTGAATAGCGGGAGGGCCCTCGAGCAGTACTTC.

The chain combines TRBV6-2 or TRBV6-3 with TRBJ1-6, with unresolved D. V shed 2 bases and J shed 0 bases, with 5 bases lying between them. Germline CDR1 reads MNHEY; CDR2 reads SVGEGT. There are 15 residues in the CDR3. The chain's CDR3 is CASSYRDSYNSPLHF. The CDR3 DNA is TGTGCCAGCAGTTACCGGGACTCCTATAATTCACCCCTCCACTTT.

V gene TRBV2 combines with J gene TRBJ1-5; D not resolved. From germline, CDR1 is SNHLY and CDR2 FYNNEI. The CDR3 is made up of 13 amino acids. Trimming took 5 bases from V and 0 from J, leaving 5 bases between them. The CDR3 spells CASSTYSNQPQHF. CDR3 in DNA: TGTGCCAGCAGTACTTATAGCAATCAGCCCCAGCATTTT.

The J gene is TRBJ2-2, the V gene TRBV11-2, with 10 bases aligning to TRBD1. Germline V lookup: CDR1 SGHAT, CDR2 FQNNGV. V shed 1 base, J shed 4 bases, and the junction held 12 bases outside the gene matches. This CDR3 region has 19 residues. The CDR3 nucleotides are TGTGCCAGCAGCTTAGTTGGGACAGGGGCCACTCGAGTCACCGGGGAGCTGTTTTTT. Translated: CASSLVGTGATRVTGELFF. Filled out from reference TRBV11-2 and TRBJ2-2, the complete variable domain reads EAGVAQSPRYKIIEKRQSVAFWCNPISGHATLYWYQQILGQGPKLLIQFQNNGVVDDSQLPKDRFSAERLKGVDSTLKIQPAKLEDSAVYLCASSLVGTGATRVTGELFFGEGSRLTVL.

There are a few counts of this clone. Written as DNA, the CDR3 is TGTGCCAGCAGTTATCAGGGGTATAATTCACCCCTCCACTTT. This gives the protein CASSYQGYNSPLHF. The chain joins TRBV6-6 to TRBJ1-6, with D perhaps matching TRBD1 (6 bases). The CDR3 is 14 amino acids. The germline CDR1 and CDR2 sequences are MNHNY and SVGAGI (reference sequence). With 3 bases removed from V and 4 bases from J, the gap between germline ends came to 7 bases.

The V call is TRBV30, the J call TRBJ1-6; no clear D. This CDR3 has 16 residues. Germline V gives CDR1 GTSNPN, CDR2 SVGIG (reference sequence). Deletions cut 3 bases from V and 6 bases from J, with 18 bases between. The CDR3, as DNA: TGTGCCTGGAGCGGAGGACTGGCCGCCGTTAATTCACCCCTCCACTTT. Its protein product is CAWSGGLAAVNSPLHF.

V usage is TRBV10-1 and J usage is TRBJ2-7, with a tentative D call TRBD1 (6 bases). This CDR3 spans 16 amino acids. Trimming took off 0 bases at V and 2 bases at J, with 14 bases between the two ends. Germline V lookup: CDR1 WNHNN, CDR2 SYGVQD (reference sequence). CDR3 loop: CASSESLGAGAYEQYF. The DNA of the CDR3 is TGCGCCAGCAGTGAGTCGCTTGGGGCAGGGGCCTACGAGCAGTACTTC.

The chain employs TRBV6-5 and TRBJ1-1; TRBD1 is a possible D gene (6 bases). V dropped 5 bases and J dropped 5 bases, with 12 bases sitting between them. Germline V gene lookup returns CDR1 MNHEY and CDR2 SVGAGI. The CDR3 has 13 amino acids. CDR3 nucleotides: TGTGCCAGCAGTCCTGAGGGGGTTACTGAAGCTTTCTTT. Encoded protein: CASSPEGVTEAFF.

The chain is built from TRBV18 and TRBJ2-5, with unresolved D. The V and J ends lost 5 bases and 3 bases respectively, with 10 bases between them. Germline loops: CDR1 KGHSH, CDR2 LQKENI. CDR3 length: 13 amino acids. The CDR3 DNA is TGTGCCAGCTCATCCAATATAGAAGAGACCCAGTACTTC. Translated: CASSSNIEETQYF.

This chain connects TRBV7-9 to TRBJ1-4; D may be TRBD1 (6 bases). V was trimmed by 5 bases and J by 3 bases, leaving 22 bases between them. CDR1 and CDR2 (germline): SEHNR, FQNEAQ (reference sequence). The CDR3 runs 18 residues. DNA for the CDR3: TGTGCCAGCAGCATAACGTCAGGACAGACCCTCTCTAATGAAAAACTGTTTTTT. Protein product: CASSITSGQTLSNEKLFF.

This chain joins TRBV7-9 and TRBJ2-3; 12 bases are shared with TRBD2. The V gene end was trimmed by 4 bases and the J gene end by 1 base; junction bases not matched to a gene: 3. Germline values: CDR1 SEHNR, CDR2 FQNEAQ (reference sequence). The CDR3 extends over 16 amino acids. The CDR3 DNA reads TGTGCCAGCAGCTCAAGACTAGCGGGGGGCACAGATACGCAGTATTTT. Its translation is CASSSRLAGGTDTQYF.

This clone was detected only once. The chain uses TRBV2 and TRBJ1-2; 8 bases are a match to TRBD1. The CDR3 extends over 19 amino acids. Trimming removed 1 base from V and 8 bases from J; junction bases left unmatched: 21. Germline V CDR1 and CDR2: SNHLY, FYNNEI. The CDR3 DNA reads as TGTGCCAGCAGTGAAGATCTAACTCTCGGGACAGGTGGGCGATGGGGCTACACCTTC. Protein product: CASSEDLTLGTGGRWGYTF.

This clone came up once. This chain uses TRBV19 with TRBJ1-3; D is undetermined. The germline V gene encodes CDR1 LNHDA and CDR2 SQIVND (reference sequence). The CDR3 runs to 15 residues. Trimming removed 7 bases at V and 4 bases at J, with 17 bases between. In DNA, the CDR3 is TGTGCCAGTATAAGTGGTGGACTCGCCGGAAACACCATATATTTT. Translation: CASISGGLAGNTIYF.

V and J are TRBV5-3 and TRBJ2-1; D perhaps matches TRBD2 (6 bases). TRBV5-3 is designated an ORF whose function remains uncertain. This CDR3 is 18 amino acids long. Trimming took off 4 bases at V and 3 bases at J, with 23 bases between the two ends. CDR3 residues: CARSRSGEGALLYNEQFF. Here the CDR3 DNA reads TGTGCCAGAAGCCGCTCGGGGGAAGGGGCCCTACTCTACAATGAGCAGTTCTTC.

This sequence joins TRBV28 and TRBJ2-7; 8 nucleotides align to TRBD1. CDR1 is MDHEN, CDR2 SYDVKM, per germline. The J segment lost 3 bases and the V segment lost 1 base, leaving 5 bases of the junction unmatched. The CDR3 covers 15 residues. The CDR3 sequence is CASSLSGTGLYEQYF. The CDR3 region has the DNA TGTGCCAGCAGTTTATCGGGGACAGGTCTCTACGAGCAGTACTTC.

This clone showed up just once. This rearrangement joins TRBV13 to TRBJ2-1, with D possibly matching TRBD2 (6 bases). There are 17 residues in the CDR3. Looked up from germline, CDR1 is PRHDT and CDR2 is FYEKMQ (reference sequence). V lost 5 bases and J lost 1, with 18 bases in between. As DNA, the CDR3 is TGTGCCAGCAGCCGATACCGTAGCGGAGATTCCTACAATGAGCAGTTCTTC. Residues: CASSRYRSGDSYNEQFF.

The V call is TRBV11-2, the J call TRBJ1-4, with TRBD1 identical over 7 bases. With V trimmed by 6 bases and J by 4 bases, 8 bases remained unmatched. The CDR3 runs to 15 residues. Germline lookup yields CDR1 SGHAT and CDR2 FQNNGV. CDR3 coding DNA: TGTGCCAGCAGAAGAGTTGGGGACAGTAATGAAAAACTGTTTTTT. Translating gives CASRRVGDSNEKLFF.

This clone was found a few times. The rearrangement links TRBV2 to TRBJ1-1; 9 bases align to TRBD1. The length of the CDR3 is 16 residues. Germline CDR1 reads SNHLY; CDR2 reads FYNNEI. With 3 bases clipped from V and 3 bases from J, the junction kept 8 bases outside the gene matches. CDR3 bases: TGTGCCAGCAGTGACGGACAGGGGTATAGCGACACTGAAGCTTTCTTT. It yields the protein CASSDGQGYSDTEAFF.

The chain employs TRBV29-1 and TRBJ2-1, with TRBD2 matching 7 bases. The CDR3 spans 11 residues. J lost 7 bases, V lost 5 bases, and 2 bases had no gene match. Germline V gives CDR1 SQVTM, CDR2 ANQGSEA. The CDR3 DNA reads TGCAGCGTTTCCGGGGGGAATGAGCAGTTCTTC. Protein sequence: CSVSGGNEQFF.

CDR3 sequence: CSVEGWTGGREQYF. CDR3 bases: TGCAGCGTTGAAGGTTGGACAGGGGGTCGGGAGCAGTACTTC. The V gene is TRBV29-1, the J gene TRBJ2-7; 10 nucleotides line up with TRBD1. This CDR3 spans 14 amino acids. V trimming: 1 base; J trimming: 7 bases; junction bases outside the gene matches: 7. The germline CDR1 and CDR2 sequences are SQVTM and ANQGSEA.

This clone was observed once. The chain couples TRBV7-8 to TRBJ1-1; D perhaps matches TRBD1 (5 bases). Germline V gene data show CDR1 as SGHVS and CDR2 as FQNEAQ. The CDR3 runs to 15 residues. Trimming shortened V by 1 base and J by 1 base, and 10 bases separated the two germline ends. Here the CDR3 DNA reads TGTGCCAGCAGCTTAGGGATGACAGCGAACACTGAAGCTTTCTTT. Amino acid sequence: CASSLGMTANTEAFF.

This clone was recorded once. This chain joins TRBV6-5 and TRBJ1-2; 7 positions agree with TRBD1. V lost 5 bases to trimming and J lost 6 bases; unmatched junction nucleotides: 6. CDR1 is MNHEY and CDR2 is SVGAGI in the germline V gene. This CDR3 comprises 13 residues. The CDR3 loop is CASSQTGKDGYTF. In DNA, the CDR3 is TGTGCCAGCAGTCAGACAGGGAAGGATGGCTACACCTTC.

The gene calls are TRBV5-6 and TRBJ1-1; D call uncertain. CDR1 SGHDT and CDR2 YYEEEE come from the germline V gene. The CDR3 sequence is 14 residues long. With 1 base removed from V and 2 bases from J, the gap between germline ends came to 9 bases. The CDR3 spells CASSLSRLNTEAFF. CDR3 DNA: TGTGCCAGCAGCTTGAGCAGACTTAACACTGAAGCTTTCTTT.

The V and J genes are TRBV12-3 or TRBV12-4 and TRBJ1-1; D remains unclear. The CDR3 covers 13 residues. The V and J ends lost 3 bases and 2 bases respectively, with 7 bases between them. The chain's CDR3 is CASSFLRNTEAFF. Written as DNA, the CDR3 is TGTGCCAGCAGTTTTCTCCGTAACACTGAAGCTTTCTTT.

The chain uses TRBV29-1 and TRBJ1-3; D uncertain. CDR1 is SQVTM and CDR2 is ANQGSEA in the germline V gene. This CDR3 comprises 14 residues. V lost 6 bases and J 9 bases, leaving 21 bases between the germline ends. The CDR3 reads CSVDFDLAEGTIYF. The DNA for the CDR3 is TGCAGCGTAGACTTTGACCTAGCGGAAGGCACCATATATTTT. Full variable domain (rest looked up from reference TRBV29-1 and TRBJ1-3): SAVISQKPSRDICQRGTSLTIQCQVDSQVTMMFWYRQQPGQSLTLIATANQGSEATYESGFVIDKFPISRPNLTFSTLTVSNMSPEDSSIYLCSVDFDLAEGTIYFGEGSWLTVV.

V usage is TRBV6-5 and J usage is TRBJ2-5; 7 bases are shared with TRBD1. CDR3 size: 14 residues. V lost 4 bases, J lost 2 bases, and 4 bases stayed unmatched. Germline-derived CDR1 and CDR2 are MNHEY and SVGAGI. CDR3 DNA sequence: TGTGCCAGCAGTTTGTCGGACAGGCAAGAGACCCAGTACTTC. Translated: CASSLSDRQETQYF.

CDR3 nucleotide sequence: TGTGCCAGCAGCCTCGGACATGTCTATGGCTACACCTTC. Its translation: CASSLGHVYGYTF. The V and J genes are TRBV7-2 and TRBJ1-2; the D gene is possibly TRBD1 (5 bases). The CDR3 is 13 amino acids. Germline V lookup: CDR1 SGHTA, CDR2 FQGNSA. V dropped 5 bases and J dropped 4 bases, with 11 bases sitting between them.